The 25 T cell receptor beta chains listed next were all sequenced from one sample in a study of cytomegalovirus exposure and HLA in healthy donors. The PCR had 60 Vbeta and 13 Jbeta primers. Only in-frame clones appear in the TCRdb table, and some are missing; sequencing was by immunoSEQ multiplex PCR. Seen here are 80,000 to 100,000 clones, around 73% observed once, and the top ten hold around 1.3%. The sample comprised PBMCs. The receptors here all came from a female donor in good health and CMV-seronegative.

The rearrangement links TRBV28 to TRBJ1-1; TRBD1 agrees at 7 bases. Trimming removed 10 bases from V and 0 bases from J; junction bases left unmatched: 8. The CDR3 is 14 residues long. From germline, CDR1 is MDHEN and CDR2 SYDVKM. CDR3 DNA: TGTGCCACCACCTCAGGGGGAATGAACACTGAAGCTTTCTTT. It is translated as CATTSGGMNTEAFF.

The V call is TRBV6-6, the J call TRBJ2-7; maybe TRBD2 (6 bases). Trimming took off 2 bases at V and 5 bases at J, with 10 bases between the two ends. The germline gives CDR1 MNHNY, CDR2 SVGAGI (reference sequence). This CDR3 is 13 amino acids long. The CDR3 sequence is CASSYGLAHEQYF. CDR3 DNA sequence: TGTGCCAGCAGTTACGGGCTAGCGCACGAGCAGTACTTC.

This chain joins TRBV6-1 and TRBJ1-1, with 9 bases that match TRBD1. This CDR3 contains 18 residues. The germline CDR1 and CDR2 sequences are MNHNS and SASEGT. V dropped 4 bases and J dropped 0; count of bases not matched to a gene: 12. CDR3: CASSAPGTGTTMNTEAFF. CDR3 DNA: TGTGCCAGCAGTGCCCCCGGGACAGGGACTACCATGAACACTGAAGCTTTCTTT.

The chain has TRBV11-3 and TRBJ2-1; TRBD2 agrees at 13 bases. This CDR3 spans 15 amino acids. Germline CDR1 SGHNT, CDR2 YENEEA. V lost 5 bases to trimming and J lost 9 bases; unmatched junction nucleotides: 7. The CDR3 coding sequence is TGTGCCAGCAGCCCAGGACTAGCGGGAGATGGTGAGCAGTTCTTC. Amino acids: CASSPGLAGDGEQFF.

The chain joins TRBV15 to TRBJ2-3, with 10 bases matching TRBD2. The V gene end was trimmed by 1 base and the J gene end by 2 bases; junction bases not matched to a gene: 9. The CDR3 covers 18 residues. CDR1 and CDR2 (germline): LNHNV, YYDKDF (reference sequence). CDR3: CATSRVTSGERVTDTQYF. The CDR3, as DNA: TGTGCCACCAGCAGAGTTACTAGCGGGGAAAGGGTCACAGATACGCAGTATTTT. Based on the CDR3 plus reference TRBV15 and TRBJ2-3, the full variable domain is DAMVIQNPRYQVTQFGKPVTLSCSQTLNHNVMYWYQQKSSQAPKLLFHYYDKDFNNEADTPDNFQSRRPNTSFCFLDIRSPGLGDTAMYLCATSRVTSGERVTDTQYFGPGTRLTVL.

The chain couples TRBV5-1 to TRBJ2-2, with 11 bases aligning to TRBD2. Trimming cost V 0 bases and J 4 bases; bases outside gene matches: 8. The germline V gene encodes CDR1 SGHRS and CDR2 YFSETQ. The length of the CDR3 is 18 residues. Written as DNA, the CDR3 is TGCGCCAGCAGCTTGGCCCCGTTAGCGGGAGGGGGCACCGGGGAGCTGTTTTTT. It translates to CASSLAPLAGGGTGELFF.

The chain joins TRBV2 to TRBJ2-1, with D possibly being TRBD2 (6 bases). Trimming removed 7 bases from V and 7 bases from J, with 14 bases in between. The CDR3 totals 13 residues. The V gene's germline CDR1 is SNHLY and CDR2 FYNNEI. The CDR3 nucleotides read TGTGCCAGCATGCTAGCGTTAGGGAATGAGCAGTTCTTC. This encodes CASMLALGNEQFF.

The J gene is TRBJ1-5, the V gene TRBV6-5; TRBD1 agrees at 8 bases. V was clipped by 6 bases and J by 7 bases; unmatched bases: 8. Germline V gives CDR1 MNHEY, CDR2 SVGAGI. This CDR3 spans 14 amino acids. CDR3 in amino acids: CASSSGQGTQPQHF. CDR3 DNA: TGTGCCAGCAGCTCAGGACAGGGTACGCAGCCCCAGCATTTT.

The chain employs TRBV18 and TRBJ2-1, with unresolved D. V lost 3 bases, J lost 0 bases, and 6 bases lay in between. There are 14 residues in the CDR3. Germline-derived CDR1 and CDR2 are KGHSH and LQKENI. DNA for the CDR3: TGTGCCAGCTCACCTGACAACTCCTACAATGAGCAGTTCTTC. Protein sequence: CASSPDNSYNEQFF.

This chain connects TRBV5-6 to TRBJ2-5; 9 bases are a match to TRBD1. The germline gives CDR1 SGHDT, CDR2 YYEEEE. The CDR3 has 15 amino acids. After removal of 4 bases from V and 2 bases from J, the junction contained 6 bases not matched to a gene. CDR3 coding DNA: TGTGCCAGCAGCCCCGACAGGGGGTCTCAAGAGACCCAGTACTTC. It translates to CASSPDRGSQETQYF.

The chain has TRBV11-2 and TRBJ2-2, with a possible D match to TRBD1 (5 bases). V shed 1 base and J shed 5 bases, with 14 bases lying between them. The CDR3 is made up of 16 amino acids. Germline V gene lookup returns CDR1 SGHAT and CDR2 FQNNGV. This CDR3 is CASSLGGGRVTGELFF. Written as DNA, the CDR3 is TGTGCCAGCAGCTTAGGCGGTGGCAGGGTGACCGGGGAGCTGTTTTTT.

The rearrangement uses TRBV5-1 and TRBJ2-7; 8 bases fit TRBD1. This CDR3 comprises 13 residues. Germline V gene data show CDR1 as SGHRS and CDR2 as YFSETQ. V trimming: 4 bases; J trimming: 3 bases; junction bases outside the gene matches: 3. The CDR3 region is CASSTGTGYEQYF. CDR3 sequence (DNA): TGCGCCAGCAGCACCGGGACAGGCTACGAGCAGTACTTC. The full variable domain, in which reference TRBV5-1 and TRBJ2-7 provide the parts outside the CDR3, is KAGVTQTPRYLIKTRGQQVTLSCSPISGHRSVSWYQQTPGQGLQFLFEYFSETQRNKGNFPGRFSGRQFSNSRSEMNVSTLELGDSALYLCASSTGTGYEQYFGPGTRLTVT.

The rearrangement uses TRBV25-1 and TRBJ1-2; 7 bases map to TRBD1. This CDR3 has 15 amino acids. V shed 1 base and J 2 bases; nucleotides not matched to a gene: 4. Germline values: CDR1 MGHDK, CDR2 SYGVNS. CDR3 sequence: CASSESGTVNYGYTF. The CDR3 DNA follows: TGTGCCAGCAGTGAATCGGGGACAGTCAACTATGGCTACACCTTC.

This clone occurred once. CDR3 region: CASSAELAGVNNEQFF. CDR3 DNA sequence: TGTGCCAGCAGCGCAGAGCTGGCGGGAGTAAACAATGAGCAGTTCTTC. The chain combines TRBV9 with TRBJ2-1, with 7 bases lining up with TRBD2. The germline V gene encodes CDR1 SGDLS and CDR2 YYNGEE. The junction had 11 bases not matched to a gene; V was cut back by 3 bases and J by 5 bases. The CDR3 totals 16 residues.

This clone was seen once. This chain's CDR3 is CASSWSPNEQFF. The CDR3 coding sequence is TGTGCCAGCAGTTGGAGCCCGAATGAGCAGTTCTTC. The chain employs TRBV5-5 and TRBJ2-1; no clear D gene. The V gene lost 5 bases and the J gene lost 7 bases, with 10 bases spanning the gap. The V gene's germline CDR1 is SGHKS and CDR2 YYEKEE (reference sequence). The CDR3 loop spans 12 amino acids.

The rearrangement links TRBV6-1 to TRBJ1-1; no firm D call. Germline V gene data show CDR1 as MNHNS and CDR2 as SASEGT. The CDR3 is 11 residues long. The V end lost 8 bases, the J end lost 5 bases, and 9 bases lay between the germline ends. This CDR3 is CASARMTEAFF. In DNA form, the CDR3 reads TGTGCCAGCGCGAGAATGACTGAAGCTTTCTTT.

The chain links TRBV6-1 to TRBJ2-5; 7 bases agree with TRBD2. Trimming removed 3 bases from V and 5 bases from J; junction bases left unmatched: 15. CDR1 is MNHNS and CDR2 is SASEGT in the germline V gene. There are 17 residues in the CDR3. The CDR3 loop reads CASSDPFGRARGETQYF. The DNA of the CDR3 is TGTGCCAGCAGTGACCCGTTTGGGAGGGCCCGAGGGGAGACCCAGTACTTC.

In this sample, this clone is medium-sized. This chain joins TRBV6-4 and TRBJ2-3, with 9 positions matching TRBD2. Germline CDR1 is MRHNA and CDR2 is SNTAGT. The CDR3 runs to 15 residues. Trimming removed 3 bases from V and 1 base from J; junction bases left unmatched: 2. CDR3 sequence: CASSESSGGTDTQYF. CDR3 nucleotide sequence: TGTGCCAGCAGTGAGTCTAGCGGGGGCACAGATACGCAGTATTTT.

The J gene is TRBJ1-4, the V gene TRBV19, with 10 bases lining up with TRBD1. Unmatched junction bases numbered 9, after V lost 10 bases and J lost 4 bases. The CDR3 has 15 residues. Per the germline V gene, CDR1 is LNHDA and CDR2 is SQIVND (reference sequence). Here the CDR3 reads CATRDRGAYNEKLFF. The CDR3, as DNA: TGTGCCACCCGGGACAGGGGTGCTTATAATGAAAAACTGTTTTTT.

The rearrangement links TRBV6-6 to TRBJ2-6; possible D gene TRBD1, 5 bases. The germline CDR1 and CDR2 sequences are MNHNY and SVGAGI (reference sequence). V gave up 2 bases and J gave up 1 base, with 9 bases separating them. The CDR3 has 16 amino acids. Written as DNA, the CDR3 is TGTGCCAGCAGTTACCGGCAGGGATCTGGGGCCAACGTCCTGACTTTC. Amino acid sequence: CASSYRQGSGANVLTF.

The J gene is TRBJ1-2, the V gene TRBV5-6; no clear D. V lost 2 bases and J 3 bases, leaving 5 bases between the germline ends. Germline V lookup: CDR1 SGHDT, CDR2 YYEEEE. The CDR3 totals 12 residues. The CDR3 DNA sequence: TGTGCCAGCAGCTTCTCAGACTATGGCTACACCTTC. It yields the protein CASSFSDYGYTF.

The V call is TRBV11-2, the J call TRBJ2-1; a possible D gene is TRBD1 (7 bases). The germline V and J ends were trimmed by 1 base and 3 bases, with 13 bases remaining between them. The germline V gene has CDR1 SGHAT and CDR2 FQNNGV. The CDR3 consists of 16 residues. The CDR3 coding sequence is TGTGCCAGCAGCTTAGTGGCGGGACAGTACTACAATGAGCAGTTCTTC. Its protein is CASSLVAGQYYNEQFF.

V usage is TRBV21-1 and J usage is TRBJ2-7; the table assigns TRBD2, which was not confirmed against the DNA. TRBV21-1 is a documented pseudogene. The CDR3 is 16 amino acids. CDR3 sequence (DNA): TGTGCCAGCAGCAAACCCGGGACTTCCCGACCCTACGAGCAGTACTTC. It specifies CASSKPGTSRPYEQYF.

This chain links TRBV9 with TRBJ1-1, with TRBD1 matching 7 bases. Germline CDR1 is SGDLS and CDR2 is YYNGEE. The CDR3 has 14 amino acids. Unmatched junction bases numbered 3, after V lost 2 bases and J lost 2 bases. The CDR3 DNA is TGTGCCAGCAGCGTGTCAGGGGGTAACACTGAAGCTTTCTTT. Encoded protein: CASSVSGGNTEAFF.

As DNA, the CDR3 is TGTGCCAGCAGTCCTGGACAGGGTGGCTATGGCTACACCTTC. Translation: CASSPGQGGYGYTF. The J gene is TRBJ1-2, the V gene TRBV6-5, with 8 bases aligning to TRBD1. The ends lost 5 bases at V and 4 bases at J; junction bases unmatched: 6. CDR3 length: 14 amino acids. Germline V lookup: CDR1 MNHEY, CDR2 SVGAGI.